One and the same sample provided the 16 T cell receptor beta chains below, sequenced in a study of cytomegalovirus exposure and HLA in healthy donors. 13 Jbeta primers and 60 Vbeta primers were used for the PCR. Here immunoSEQ multiplex PCR was the method, and the copy in TCRdb shows in-frame clones only, minus some. The data hold about 150,000 clones, with about 83% observed a single time. The sequenced material came from PBMCs. Receptors were obtained from a man between 35 and 55 years old in good health and CMV-seropositive.

The CDR3 region is CASSPGGMNTEAFF. The CDR3, as DNA: TGTGCCAGCAGCCCCGGAGGGATGAACACTGAAGCTTTCTTT. The chain recombines TRBV5-4 with TRBJ1-1; no clear D. The CDR3 sequence is 14 residues long. Between the trimmed V and J ends, which lost 4 bases and 0 bases, there was a span of 10 bases. The V gene's germline CDR1 is SGHNT and CDR2 YYREEE (reference sequence). Full variable domain (missing parts from reference TRBV5-4 and TRBJ1-1): ETGVTQSPTHLIKTRGQQVTLRCSSQSGHNTVSWYQQALGQGPQFIFQYYREEENGRGNFPPRFSGLQFPNYSSELNVNALELDDSALYLCASSPGGMNTEAFFGQGTRLTVV.

V usage is TRBV27 and J usage is TRBJ2-3, with 9 bases matching TRBD1. The CDR3 has 17 residues. The germline CDR1 and CDR2 sequences are MNHEY and SMNVEV (reference sequence). V lost 5 bases, J lost 14 bases, and 23 bases stayed unmatched. This chain's CDR3 is CASSPSHVPGQGTIPYF. The CDR3 bases are TGTGCCAGCAGTCCCTCTCACGTCCCGGGACAGGGTACCATACCGTATTTT.

This clone has only a few counts. The chain couples TRBV7-2 to TRBJ2-3, with TRBD1 as a possible D gene (5 bases). There are 14 residues in the CDR3. V was trimmed by 3 bases and J by 2 bases, leaving 9 bases between them. Looked up from germline, CDR1 is SGHTA and CDR2 is FQGNSA. CDR3 DNA sequence: TGTGCCAGCAGCTTTCGACAGCCCACAGATACGCAGTATTTT. Its translation is CASSFRQPTDTQYF. The complete variable domain, with remaining parts taken from reference TRBV7-2 and TRBJ2-3, reads GAGVSQSPSNKVTEKGKDVELRCDPISGHTALYWYRQSLGQGLEFLIYFQGNSAPDKSGLPSDRFSAERTGGSVSTLTIQRTQQEDSAVYLCASSFRQPTDTQYFGPGTRLTVL.

Concerning this clone itself: Other DNA sequences in this specimen translate into the identical CDR3. The chain employs TRBV11-2 and TRBJ1-2; D is uncertain. The germline V and J ends were trimmed by 0 bases and 4 bases, with 9 bases remaining between them. CDR3 length: 14 amino acids. Germline CDR1 reads SGHAT; CDR2 reads FQNNGV. CDR3 residues: CASSLDTQVYGYTF. The CDR3 DNA is TGTGCCAGCAGCTTAGACACCCAGGTCTATGGCTACACCTTC.

The genes are TRBV6-5 and TRBJ2-3; 8 positions match TRBD1. The V segment lost 5 bases and the J segment 4 bases; nucleotides outside the gene matches: 5. The CDR3 covers 14 residues. Germline V CDR1 and CDR2: MNHEY, SVGAGI. In DNA form, the CDR3 reads TGTGCCAGCAGTGACAGGGGTAACGCAGATACGCAGTATTTT. Protein product: CASSDRGNADTQYF.

The chain carries TRBV18 and TRBJ1-1; the D gene is possibly TRBD1 (6 bases). The V end lost 8 bases, the J end lost 1 base, and 8 bases lay between the germline ends. Germline CDR1 reads KGHSH; CDR2 reads LQKENI. The CDR3 length is 12 residues. CDR3 nucleotide sequence: TGTGCCAGCCAGGGGCAGAACACTGAAGCTTTCTTT. Protein sequence: CASQGQNTEAFF.

Comment on this clone: The sample has other DNA sequences that encode this CDR3 too. The chain couples TRBV5-6 to TRBJ2-7; 11 bases are shared with TRBD1. The V segment lost 4 bases and the J segment 5 bases; nucleotides outside the gene matches: 5. CDR3 size: 14 residues. Germline assignment: CDR1 SGHDT and CDR2 YYEEEE. The CDR3 sequence: CASSLGQGANEQYF. Written as DNA, the CDR3 is TGTGCCAGCAGCCTAGGACAGGGGGCCAACGAGCAGTACTTC. The variable domain in full, completed from reference TRBV5-6 and TRBJ2-7, reads DAGVTQSPTHLIKTRGQQVTLRCSPKSGHDTVSWYQQALGQGPQFIFQYYEEEERQRGNFPDRFSGHQFPNYSSELNVNALLLGDSALYLCASSLGQGANEQYFGPGTRLTVT.

V is TRBV7-9 and J is TRBJ1-4, with D possibly TRBD1 on 6 matching bases. The V gene lost 5 bases and the J gene lost 0 bases, with 13 bases spanning the gap. The germline V gene encodes CDR1 SEHNR and CDR2 FQNEAQ (reference sequence). CDR3 length: 16 residues. CDR3 amino acids: CASSPPGASTNEKLFF. The DNA of the CDR3 is TGTGCCAGCAGCCCCCCAGGGGCATCAACTAATGAAAAACTGTTTTTT.

This chain joins TRBV15 and TRBJ2-4; 9 nucleotides line up with TRBD1. In germline, CDR1 is LNHNV, CDR2 YYDKDF (reference sequence). V gave up 5 bases and J gave up 9 bases; unmatched junction bases: 8. This CDR3 comprises 14 residues. CDR3 protein: CATSERDRETIQYF. The CDR3 DNA reads as TGTGCCACCAGCGAACGGGACAGGGAAACCATTCAGTACTTC.

There are a few counts of this clone. The chain uses TRBV2 and TRBJ2-1; D is undetermined. This CDR3 is built from 10 residues. Germline CDR1 and CDR2: SNHLY and FYNNEI. The V end was cut by 11 bases, the J end by 7 bases, with 9 bases between. The DNA for the CDR3 is TGTGCCCCCGAGCCGAATGAGCAGTTCTTC. Amino acid sequence: CAPEPNEQFF.

This clone was counted only a few times. The chain uses TRBV19 and TRBJ2-5, with a weak D call TRBD2 (5 bases). Germline V gene data show CDR1 as LNHDA and CDR2 as SQIVND (reference sequence). Trimming left V 4 bases short and J 2 bases short, with 14 bases between. This CDR3 has 15 residues. The chain's CDR3 is CASSKSGLTQETQYF. As DNA, the CDR3 is TGTGCCAGTAGTAAGAGCGGACTCACACAAGAGACCCAGTACTTC.

The rearrangement uses TRBV5-4 and TRBJ2-3; 11 bases line up with TRBD2. The CDR3 contains 16 residues. From germline, CDR1 is SGHNT and CDR2 YYREEE (reference sequence). Losses at the gene ends were 4 bases for V and 4 bases for J; bases not matched to a gene: 8. In DNA form, the CDR3 reads TGTGCCAGCAGCCTGAGACTAGCGGGGTTTGCAGATACGCAGTATTTT. It is translated as CASSLRLAGFADTQYF.

The chain carries TRBV29-1 and TRBJ2-7; D gene unclear. V lost 5 bases to trimming and J lost 4 bases, with 12 bases between them. CDR3 length: 12 residues. Germline loops: CDR1 SQVTM, CDR2 ANQGSEA. CDR3 amino acids: CSVLTSGYEQYF. CDR3 in DNA: TGCAGCGTTTTGACCTCAGGATACGAGCAGTACTTC.

CDR3 bases: TGTGCCACCCGACTAGCGGGAGGCGGCGGGGAGCTGTTTTTT. As protein: CATRLAGGGGELFF. The chain links TRBV19 to TRBJ2-2, with 13 bases that match TRBD2. After removal of 10 bases from V and 7 bases from J, the junction contained 6 bases not matched to a gene. CDR3 length: 14 residues. Per the germline V gene, CDR1 is LNHDA and CDR2 is SQIVND (reference sequence).

The chain links TRBV10-3 to TRBJ1-1; 7 positions match TRBD1. The CDR3 consists of 14 residues. CDR1 and CDR2 from the germline V gene are ENHRY and SYGVKD. V dropped 8 bases and J dropped 0; count of bases not matched to a gene: 6. CDR3 bases: TGTGCCATCGGTAGGGGGACAGTGAACACTGAAGCTTTCTTT. Translation gives CAIGRGTVNTEAFF.

This clone turned up a few times. The V call is TRBV19, the J call TRBJ1-1; D unresolved. V was trimmed by 5 bases and J by 1 base, leaving 11 bases between them. Germline CDR1 and CDR2: LNHDA and SQIVND (reference sequence). The CDR3 length is 14 residues. CDR3: CASSLKDKNTEAFF. CDR3 coding DNA: TGTGCCAGTAGTCTAAAAGACAAGAACACTGAAGCTTTCTTT. Using reference TRBV19 and TRBJ1-1 for the parts outside the CDR3, the full variable domain is DGGITQSPKYLFRKEGQNVTLSCEQNLNHDAMYWYRQDPGQGLRLIYYSQIVNDFQKGDIAEGYSVSREKKESFPLTVTSAQKNPTAFYLCASSLKDKNTEAFFGQGTRLTVV.